Below, 5 T cell receptor beta chains from the same sample are listed, as sequenced in a study of neurological immune-mediated disorders. TCRdb called the 5' RACE reads again in MiXCR, with one record for every CDR3 protein. In the table there are roughly 90,000 distinct CDR3 sequences, around 3.5% of which are singletons. The source material was PBMCs. The receptors come from a woman between 50 and 59 years old with multiple sclerosis.

This clonotype was counted ten times or more. The V and J genes are TRBV5-1 and TRBJ1-5; D unclear. Germline lookup yields CDR1 SGHRS and CDR2 YFSETQ. The CDR3 has 14 residues. V was pared by 0 bases and J by 4 bases, with 8 bases between. CDR3 coding DNA: TGCGCCAGCAGCTTGGAAAGTATGAATCAGCCCCAGCATTTT. Encoded protein: CASSLESMNQPQHF.

This clonotype came up many times. This chain joins TRBV12-3 or TRBV12-4 and TRBJ1-2; a possible D gene is TRBD1 (5 bases). The CDR3 consists of 13 residues. The V end lost 5 bases, the J end lost 6 bases, and 13 bases lay between the germline ends. The CDR3 spells CASSPGPRDGYTF. For the CDR3, the DNA is TGTGCCAGCAGTCCGGGACCCCGGGATGGCTACACCTTC.

This clonotype has only a few counts. J is TRBJ1-6 and V is TRBV6-5, with a weak D call TRBD1 (5 bases). The CDR3 has 15 amino acids. The germline V gene encodes CDR1 MNHEY and CDR2 SVGAGI. The germline V and J ends were trimmed by 5 bases and 7 bases, with 15 bases remaining between them. The CDR3 region is CASSRHGGDNSPLHF. The CDR3 bases are TGTGCCAGCAGTCGACACGGGGGTGACAATTCACCCCTCCACTTT.

This clonotype was picked up many times. This chain links TRBV11-2 with TRBJ2-7; no definite D call. Germline-derived CDR1 and CDR2 are SGHAT and FQNNGV. V was cut by 1 base and J by 2 bases, with 15 bases left in between. The CDR3 spans 16 residues. CDR3: CASSLGGGVTAYEQYF. CDR3 DNA: TGTGCCAGCAGCTTAGGGGGTGGGGTTACCGCCTACGAGCAGTACTTC.

This clonotype occurred many times. The chain joins TRBV6-1 to TRBJ2-7; perhaps TRBD2 as D (5 bases). This CDR3 is built from 15 residues. CDR1 is MNHNS, CDR2 SASEGT, per germline. V lost 6 bases, J lost 0 bases, and 15 bases lay in between. In nucleotides, the CDR3 is TGTGCCAGCAGACGAGGGCAGGTAGGCTCCTACGAGCAGTACTTC. This translates into CASRRGQVGSYEQYF.